Following are 10 T cell receptor beta chains from one sample sequenced in a study of OX40 agonist ivuxolimab in advanced cancers. Sequenced by immunoSEQ multiplex PCR; TCRdb stores in-frame clones only, minus some. Of approximately 21,000 clones detected, 75% to 85% appear once; the ten largest clones hold around 3.1%. This specimen consisted of CD4+ or CD8+ T cells sorted from blood, obtained in a trial of the OX40 agonist ivuxolimab. These receptors came from an adult with an advanced solid tumor such as melanoma, head and neck, liver or kidney cancer.

The sample holds a few counts of this clone. The chain couples TRBV7-9 to TRBJ2-3; 8 bases are a match to TRBD1. Germline CDR1 SEHNR, CDR2 FQNEAQ (reference sequence). The CDR3 has 15 amino acids. The V and J ends lost 5 bases and 4 bases, in that order; junction bases with no gene match: 8. CDR3 nucleotide sequence: TGTGCCAGCAGCCCCGGACAGGGCAAGTCAGATACGCAGTATTTT. Amino acids: CASSPGQGKSDTQYF.

The chain employs TRBV6-5 and TRBJ2-7, with 13 bases identical to TRBD2. The CDR3 sequence is 15 residues long. Trimming at V came to 6 bases and at J to 3 bases, leaving 5 bases not matched to a gene. Per germline, CDR1 MNHEY and CDR2 SVGAGI. The CDR3 spells CASRTSGRASYEQYF. In nucleotides, the CDR3 is TGTGCCAGCAGAACTAGCGGGAGGGCCAGCTACGAGCAGTACTTC.

The gene calls are TRBV5-5 and TRBJ2-7; D might be TRBD2 (5 bases). CDR3 length: 15 residues. The V gene lost 1 base and the J gene lost 2 bases, with 13 bases spanning the gap. CDR1 and CDR2 (germline): SGHKS, YYEKEE (reference sequence). The CDR3 spells CASSLLRGQTYEQYF. The CDR3, as DNA: TGTGCCAGCAGCTTGTTGCGCGGGCAGACCTACGAGCAGTACTTC. The full variable domain, with the rest looked up from reference TRBV5-5 and TRBJ2-7, is DAGVTQSPTHLIKTRGQQVTLRCSPISGHKSVSWYQQVLGQGPQFIFQYYEKEERGRGNFPDRFSARQFPNYSSELNVNALLLGDSALYLCASSLLRGQTYEQYFGPGTRLTVT.

The chain uses TRBV6-1 and TRBJ1-2, with TRBD1 matching 10 bases. CDR1 is MNHNS and CDR2 is SASEGT in the germline V gene. The CDR3 contains 14 residues. Trimming removed 7 bases from V and 1 base from J; junction bases left unmatched: 3. The CDR3: CASIRDRGNYGYTF. The CDR3 nucleotides read TGTGCCAGCATCCGGGACAGGGGTAACTATGGCTACACCTTC.

This clone was detected only a few times. The rearrangement uses TRBV28 and TRBJ1-1; D is uncertain. CDR1 MDHEN and CDR2 SYDVKM come from the germline V gene. V gave up 4 bases and J gave up 11 bases, with 17 bases separating them. The CDR3 runs to 13 residues. In DNA form, the CDR3 reads TGTGCCAGCAGTTCACGGACGGCGTTTGCGGCTTTCTTT. It yields the protein CASSSRTAFAAFF.

V gene TRBV5-1 combines with J gene TRBJ1-1; tentatively, D is TRBD1 (6 bases). The CDR3 sequence is 13 residues long. Germline V gives CDR1 SGHRS, CDR2 YFSETQ. Trimming took 3 bases from V and 5 from J, leaving 11 bases between them. In DNA, the CDR3 is TGCGCCAGCAGCTCCTCAGGGGAAACTGAAGCTTTCTTT. It translates to CASSSSGETEAFF.

Comments on this clone: One end of the junction fails to match germline, which may point to a read error. The chain combines TRBV10-2 with TRBJ2-5; D may match TRBD1 or TRBD2 (7 bases each). CDR1 WSHSY and CDR2 SAAADI come from the germline V gene. The CDR3 totals 16 residues. The CDR3: CASGPSGGGHQETQHF. The CDR3 nucleotides are TGCGCCAGCGGCCCGTCAGGGGGGGGACACCAAGAGACCCAGCACTTC.

The chain uses TRBV28 and TRBJ2-7; no firm D call. Deletions cut 3 bases from V and 2 bases from J, with 8 bases between. Germline-derived CDR1 and CDR2 are MDHEN and SYDVKM. The CDR3 runs to 13 residues. In DNA form, the CDR3 reads TGTGCCAGCAGTTTCTTAGTAGCCTACGAGCAGTACTTC. Its protein product is CASSFLVAYEQYF. Together with reference TRBV28 and TRBJ2-7, the CDR3 gives the full variable domain: DVKVTQSSRYLVKRTGEKVFLECVQDMDHENMFWYRQDPGLGLRLIYFSYDVKMKEKGDIPEGYSVSREKKERFSLILESASTNQTSMYLCASSFLVAYEQYFGPGTRLTVT.

The chain is built from TRBV7-2 and TRBJ1-1; 8 nucleotides agree with TRBD1. CDR3 size: 13 residues. CDR1 and CDR2 (germline): SGHTA, FQGNSA. The junction had 10 bases not matched to a gene; V was cut back by 5 bases and J by 11 bases. The CDR3: CASSPQTGAGAFF. The CDR3 nucleotides are TGTGCCAGCAGCCCACAGACAGGGGCTGGGGCTTTCTTT. The full variable domain, with the rest looked up from reference TRBV7-2 and TRBJ1-1, is GAGVSQSPSNKVTEKGKDVELRCDPISGHTALYWYRQSLGQGLEFLIYFQGNSAPDKSGLPSDRFSAERTGGSVSTLTIQRTQQEDSAVYLCASSPQTGAGAFFGQGTRLTVV.

The sample holds a few counts of this clone. This chain links TRBV7-6 with TRBJ2-7; maybe TRBD1 (5 bases). Germline V gene lookup returns CDR1 SGHVS and CDR2 FNYEAQ. Trimming removed 2 bases from V and 6 bases from J, with 20 bases in between. This CDR3 region has 16 residues. The CDR3 sequence: CASSLTPRVGQGEQYF. CDR3 nucleotide sequence: TGTGCCAGCAGCTTAACTCCCAGAGTAGGTCAGGGCGAGCAGTACTTC.